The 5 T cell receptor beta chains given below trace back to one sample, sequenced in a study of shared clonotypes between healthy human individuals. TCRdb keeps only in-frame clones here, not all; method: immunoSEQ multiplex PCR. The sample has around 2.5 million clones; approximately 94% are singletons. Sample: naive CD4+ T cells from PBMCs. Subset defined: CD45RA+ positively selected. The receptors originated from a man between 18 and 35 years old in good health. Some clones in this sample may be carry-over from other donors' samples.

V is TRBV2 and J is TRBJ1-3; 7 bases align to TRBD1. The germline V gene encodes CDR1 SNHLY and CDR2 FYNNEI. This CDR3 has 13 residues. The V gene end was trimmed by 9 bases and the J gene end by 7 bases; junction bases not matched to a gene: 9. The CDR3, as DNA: TGTGCCAGTACAGGGGAAGGGGTGAACACCATATATTTT. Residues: CASTGEGVNTIYF. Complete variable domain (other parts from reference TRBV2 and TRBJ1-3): EPEVTQTPSHQVTQMGQEVILRCVPISNHLYFYWYRQILGQKVEFLVSFYNNEISEKSEIFDDQFSVERPDGSNFTLKIRSTKLEDSAMYFCASTGEGVNTIYFGEGSWLTVV.

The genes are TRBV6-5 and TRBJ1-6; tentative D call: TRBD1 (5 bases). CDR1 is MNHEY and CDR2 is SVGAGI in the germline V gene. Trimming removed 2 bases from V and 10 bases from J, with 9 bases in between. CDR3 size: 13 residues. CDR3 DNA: TGTGCCAGCAGTTACGAGGGGTACTCACCCCTCCACTTT. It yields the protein CASSYEGYSPLHF.

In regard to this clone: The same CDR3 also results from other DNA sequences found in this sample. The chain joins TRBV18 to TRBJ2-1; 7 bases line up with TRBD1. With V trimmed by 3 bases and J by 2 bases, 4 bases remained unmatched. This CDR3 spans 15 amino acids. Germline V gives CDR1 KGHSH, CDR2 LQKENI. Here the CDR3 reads CASSPDRVAYNEQFF. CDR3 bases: TGTGCCAGCTCACCCGACAGGGTGGCCTACAATGAGCAGTTCTTC.

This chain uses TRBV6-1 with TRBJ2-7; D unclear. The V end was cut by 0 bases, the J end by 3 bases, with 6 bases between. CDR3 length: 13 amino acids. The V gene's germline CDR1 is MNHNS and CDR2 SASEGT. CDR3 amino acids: CASSEALYYEQYF. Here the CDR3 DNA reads TGTGCCAGCAGTGAAGCGCTTTACTACGAGCAGTACTTC.

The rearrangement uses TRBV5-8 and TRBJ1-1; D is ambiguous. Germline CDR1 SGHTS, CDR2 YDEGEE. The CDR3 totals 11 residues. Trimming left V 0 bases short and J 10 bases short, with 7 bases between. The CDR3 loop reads CASSLVVGAFF. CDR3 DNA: TGTGCCAGCAGCTTGGTCGTGGGAGCTTTCTTT.